This T cell receptor beta chain comes out of a study of identical twins. Study-wide results and caveats: Where beta out-of-frame sequences were concerned, excess twin sharing was weaker. Monozygotic twin pairs showed more out-of-frame TCR alpha sharing than models estimated. Zero-insertion results could be subject to partial confounding by invariant MAIT and iNKT cells.

TCRdb processed the 5' RACE reads anew with MiXCR; each CDR3 protein has one entry. The sample has 1.5 million to 2 million distinct CDR3 sequences, under 35% seen once. For this clonotype: What it recognizes is unknown.

Germline V CDR1 and CDR2: MNHEY, SVGAGI. This CDR3 comprises 13 residues. Deletions cut 8 bases from V and 0 bases from J, with 9 bases between. All donors were healthy, and all were Caucasian. This chain joins TRBV6-5 and TRBJ2-3; D call uncertain. The specimen was cord blood. This receptor was taken from a newborn girl in good health. CDR3 amino acids: CASHSPSTDTQYF. The DNA of the CDR3 is TGTGCCAGCCACAGTCCTAGCACAGATACGCAGTATTTT.